This TCR beta chain emerged from a study of cytotoxic CD8 clonotypes in ibrutinib-treated CLL. Sequencing was designed to attain a depth spanning 1 in 200,000 to 1 in 1 million T cells. Only in-frame clones appear in the TCRdb table, and some are missing; sequencing was by immunoSEQ multiplex PCR. Seen here are 45,000 to 70,000 clones, around 55% observed once, and the top ten hold about a fifth. Study-wide results and caveats: Measured clonality at baseline was greater than in age-matched healthy donors and tracked with circulating CD8+ T-cell counts. Public clonotypes proved infrequent, and on treatment they shrank or remained steady. A rise in clonality was seen at ibrutinib response, and a fall back toward baseline was seen at progression.

As regards this clone: As yet, its antigen is unknown.

The length of the CDR3 is 15 residues. Germline loops: CDR1 KGHSH, CDR2 LQKENI. V lost 3 bases to trimming and J lost 2 bases, with 13 bases between them. The rearrangement uses TRBV18 and TRBJ2-5; D possibly uses TRBD1 or TRBD2 (7 bases each). Sequencing used PBMCs, obtained after 24 months of ibrutinib treatment. This sequence was found in a human donor with chronic lymphocytic leukemia. The CDR3 sequence: CASSPPQGGQETQYF. The CDR3 bases are TGTGCCAGCTCACCCCCCCAGGGGGGGCAAGAGACCCAGTACTTC.